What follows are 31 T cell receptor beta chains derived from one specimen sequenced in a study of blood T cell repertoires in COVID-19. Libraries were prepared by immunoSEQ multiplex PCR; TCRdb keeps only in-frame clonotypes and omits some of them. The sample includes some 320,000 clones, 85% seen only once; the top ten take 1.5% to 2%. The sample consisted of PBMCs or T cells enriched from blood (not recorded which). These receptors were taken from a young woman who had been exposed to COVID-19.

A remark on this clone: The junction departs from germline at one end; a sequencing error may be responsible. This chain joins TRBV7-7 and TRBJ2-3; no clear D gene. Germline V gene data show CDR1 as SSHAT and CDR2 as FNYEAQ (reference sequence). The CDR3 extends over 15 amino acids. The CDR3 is CASSLDLTDTDTQYF. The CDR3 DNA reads TGTGCTAGCAGCTTAGACCTAACTGATACAGATACGCAGTATTTT.

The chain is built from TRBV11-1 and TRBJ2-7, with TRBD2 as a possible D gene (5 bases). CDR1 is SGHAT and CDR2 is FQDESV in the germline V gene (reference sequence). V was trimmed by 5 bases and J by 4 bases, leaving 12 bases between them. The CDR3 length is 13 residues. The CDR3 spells CASSPGLLYEQYF. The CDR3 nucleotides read TGTGCCAGCAGCCCCGGACTGTTATACGAGCAGTACTTC.

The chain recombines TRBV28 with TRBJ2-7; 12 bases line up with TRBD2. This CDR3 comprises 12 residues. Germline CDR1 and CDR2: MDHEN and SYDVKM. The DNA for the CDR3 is TGTGCCAGCAGCCCTAGCGGGGGGGCTACGAAGGTC. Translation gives CASSPSGGATKV.

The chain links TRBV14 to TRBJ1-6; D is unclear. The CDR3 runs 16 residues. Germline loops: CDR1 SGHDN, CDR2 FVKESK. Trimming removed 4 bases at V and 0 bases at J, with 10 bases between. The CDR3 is CASSLTYSSYNSPLHF. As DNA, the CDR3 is TGTGCCAGCAGCCTGACATACTCCTCCTATAATTCACCCCTCCACTTT.

Here the CDR3 reads CASSPQTGTGNTIYF. The CDR3 nucleotides read TGTGCCAGCTCTCCGCAGACAGGGACCGGAAACACCATATATTTT. The chain employs TRBV18 and TRBJ1-3; 7 nucleotides match TRBD1. Germline V gene sequence: CDR1 KGHSH, CDR2 LQKENI. The CDR3 is 15 amino acids. V shed 6 bases and J 4 bases; nucleotides not matched to a gene: 9.

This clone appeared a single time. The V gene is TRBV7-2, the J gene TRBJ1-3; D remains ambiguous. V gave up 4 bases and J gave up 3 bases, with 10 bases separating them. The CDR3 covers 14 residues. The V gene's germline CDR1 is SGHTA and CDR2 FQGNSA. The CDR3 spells CASSYSGLGNTIYF. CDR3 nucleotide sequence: TGTGCCAGCAGCTATTCTGGACTTGGAAACACCATATATTTT.

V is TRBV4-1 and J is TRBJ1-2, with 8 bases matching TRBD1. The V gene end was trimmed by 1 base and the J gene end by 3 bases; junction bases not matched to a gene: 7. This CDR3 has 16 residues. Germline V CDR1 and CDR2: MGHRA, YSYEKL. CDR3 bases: TGCGCCAGCAGCCAAGGGACAGGGTTTTCCTACTATGGCTACACCTTC. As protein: CASSQGTGFSYYGYTF.

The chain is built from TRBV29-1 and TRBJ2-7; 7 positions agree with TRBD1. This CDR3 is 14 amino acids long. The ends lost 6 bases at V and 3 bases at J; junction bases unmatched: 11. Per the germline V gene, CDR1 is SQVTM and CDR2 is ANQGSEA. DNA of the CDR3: TGCAGCGTGAAGACCGGGACAGAGAGCTACGAGCAGTACTTC. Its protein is CSVKTGTESYEQYF.

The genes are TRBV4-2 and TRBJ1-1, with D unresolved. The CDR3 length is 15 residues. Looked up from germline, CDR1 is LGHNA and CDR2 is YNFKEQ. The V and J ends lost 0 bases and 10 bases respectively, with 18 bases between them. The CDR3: CASSQDGPGEWGAFF. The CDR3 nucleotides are TGTGCCAGCAGCCAAGACGGGCCCGGGGAATGGGGAGCTTTCTTT.

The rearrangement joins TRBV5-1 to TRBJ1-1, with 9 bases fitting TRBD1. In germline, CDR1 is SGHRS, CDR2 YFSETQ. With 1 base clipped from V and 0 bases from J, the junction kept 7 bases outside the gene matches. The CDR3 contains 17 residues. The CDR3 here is CASSLTGGIGVNTEAFF. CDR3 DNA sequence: TGCGCCAGCAGCTTGACAGGGGGCATAGGGGTGAACACTGAAGCTTTCTTT.

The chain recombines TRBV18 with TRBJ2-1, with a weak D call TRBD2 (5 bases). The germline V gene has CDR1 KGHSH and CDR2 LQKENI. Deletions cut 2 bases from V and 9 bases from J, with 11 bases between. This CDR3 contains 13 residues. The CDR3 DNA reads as TGTGCCAGCTCACCATTAGAACTAGTTGAGCAGTTCTTC. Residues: CASSPLELVEQFF.

The CDR3 region is CANTDRQGVSYNEQFF. Here the CDR3 DNA reads TGTGCCAACACAGATAGACAGGGGGTATCCTACAATGAGCAGTTCTTC. This rearrangement joins TRBV10-3 to TRBJ2-1; TRBD1 matches 9 bases. Germline trimming cut 10 bases from V and 1 base from J; bases unmatched to any gene: 11. The CDR3 runs 16 residues. Germline V gene data show CDR1 as ENHRY and CDR2 as SYGVKD.

The CDR3 protein is CASSVTGGLGGYTF. The CDR3 DNA is TGTGCCAGCAGCGTAACAGGAGGGCTGGGCGGCTACACCTTC. The gene calls are TRBV9 and TRBJ1-2; TRBD1 is a possible D gene (5 bases). In germline, CDR1 is SGDLS, CDR2 YYNGEE. The CDR3 spans 14 residues. V lost 1 base to trimming and J lost 8 bases, with 15 bases between them.

The CDR3 loop reads CASSLWSTGNYGYTF. CDR3 in DNA: TGTGCCAGCAGTTTATGGAGTACAGGGAACTATGGCTACACCTTC. J is TRBJ1-2 and V is TRBV27, with a tentative D call TRBD1 (6 bases). Germline assignment: CDR1 MNHEY and CDR2 SMNVEV (reference sequence). The CDR3 loop spans 15 amino acids. Trimming took 1 base from V and 2 from J, leaving 11 bases between them.

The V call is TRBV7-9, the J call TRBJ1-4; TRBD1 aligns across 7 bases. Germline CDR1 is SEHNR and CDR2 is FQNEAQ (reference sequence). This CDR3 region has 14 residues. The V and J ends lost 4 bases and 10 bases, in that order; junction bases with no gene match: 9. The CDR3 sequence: CASSSDRVEAKLFF. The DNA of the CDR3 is TGTGCCAGCAGCTCCGACAGGGTGGAGGCAAAACTGTTTTTT.

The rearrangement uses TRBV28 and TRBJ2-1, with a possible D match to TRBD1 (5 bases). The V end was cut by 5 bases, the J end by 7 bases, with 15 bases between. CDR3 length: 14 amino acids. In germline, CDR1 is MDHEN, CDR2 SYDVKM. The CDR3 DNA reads TGTGCCAGCAGTCCCCGTAGGGGATATAATGAGCAGTTCTTC. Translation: CASSPRRGYNEQFF.

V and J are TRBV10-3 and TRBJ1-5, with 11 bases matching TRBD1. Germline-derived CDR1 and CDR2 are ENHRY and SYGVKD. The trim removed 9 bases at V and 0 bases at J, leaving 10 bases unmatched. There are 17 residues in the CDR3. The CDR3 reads CAIGPGQGDPSNQPQHF. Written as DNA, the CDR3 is TGTGCCATTGGTCCGGGACAGGGGGACCCTAGCAATCAGCCCCAGCATTTT.

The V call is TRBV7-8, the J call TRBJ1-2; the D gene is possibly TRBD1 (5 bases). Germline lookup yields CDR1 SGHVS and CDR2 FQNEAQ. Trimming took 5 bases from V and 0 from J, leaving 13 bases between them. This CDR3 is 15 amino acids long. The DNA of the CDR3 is TGTGCCAGCAGCGAAAACAGGATTTCTAACTATGGCTACACCTTC. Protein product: CASSENRISNYGYTF.

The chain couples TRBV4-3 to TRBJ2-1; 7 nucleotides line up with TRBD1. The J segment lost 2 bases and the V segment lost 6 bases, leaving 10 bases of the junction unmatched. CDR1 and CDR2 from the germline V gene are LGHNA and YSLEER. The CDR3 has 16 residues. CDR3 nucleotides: TGCGCCAGCAGGCTTTCGAGGACAGGACCCTACAATGAGCAGTTCTTC. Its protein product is CASRLSRTGPYNEQFF.

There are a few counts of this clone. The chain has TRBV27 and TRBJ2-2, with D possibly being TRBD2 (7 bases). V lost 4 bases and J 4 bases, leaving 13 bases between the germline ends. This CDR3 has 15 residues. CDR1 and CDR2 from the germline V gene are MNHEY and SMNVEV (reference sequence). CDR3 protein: CASSSAGAGTGELFF. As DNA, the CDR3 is TGTGCCAGCAGTTCGGCGGGGGCGGGCACCGGGGAGCTGTTTTTT.

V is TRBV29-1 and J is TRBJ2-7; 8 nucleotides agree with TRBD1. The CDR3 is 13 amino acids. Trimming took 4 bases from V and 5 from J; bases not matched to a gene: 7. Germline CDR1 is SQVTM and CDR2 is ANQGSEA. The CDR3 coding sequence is TGCAGCGTTGTCCCCAGGGGGCATCACGAGCAGTACTTC. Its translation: CSVVPRGHHEQYF.

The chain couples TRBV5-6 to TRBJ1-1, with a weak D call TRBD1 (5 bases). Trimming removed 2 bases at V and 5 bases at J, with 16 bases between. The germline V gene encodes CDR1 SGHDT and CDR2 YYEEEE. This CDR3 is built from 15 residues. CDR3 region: CASSFRGLGLTEAFF. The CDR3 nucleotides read TGTGCCAGCAGCTTTAGGGGACTGGGGTTGACTGAAGCTTTCTTT.

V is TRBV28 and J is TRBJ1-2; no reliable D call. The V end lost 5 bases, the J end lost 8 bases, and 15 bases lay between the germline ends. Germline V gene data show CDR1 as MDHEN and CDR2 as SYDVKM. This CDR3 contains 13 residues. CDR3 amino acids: CASSTLAKTGYTF. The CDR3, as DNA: TGTGCCAGCAGTACCTTGGCCAAAACGGGCTACACCTTC.

CDR3 residues: CAWSVGGAGNEKLFF. CDR3 coding DNA: TGTGCCTGGAGTGTCGGGGGGGCGGGTAATGAAAAACTGTTTTTT. The chain employs TRBV30 and TRBJ1-4, with a possible D match to TRBD1 (6 bases). Germline assignment: CDR1 GTSNPN and CDR2 SVGIG (reference sequence). Trimming left V 0 bases short and J 4 bases short, with 12 bases between. This CDR3 contains 15 residues.

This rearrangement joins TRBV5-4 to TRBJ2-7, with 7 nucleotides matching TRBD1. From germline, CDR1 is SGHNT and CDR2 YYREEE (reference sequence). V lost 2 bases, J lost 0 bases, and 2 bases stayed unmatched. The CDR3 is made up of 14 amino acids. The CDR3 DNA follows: TGTGCCAGCAGCTTCGACAGGGACTCCTACGAGCAGTACTTC. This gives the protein CASSFDRDSYEQYF.

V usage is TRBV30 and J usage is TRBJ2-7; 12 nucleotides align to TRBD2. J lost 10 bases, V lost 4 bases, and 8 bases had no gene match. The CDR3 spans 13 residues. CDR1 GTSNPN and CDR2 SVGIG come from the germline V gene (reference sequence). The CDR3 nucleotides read TGTGCCTGGAACGCTGGGACTAGCGGGTTCCAGTACTTC. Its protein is CAWNAGTSGFQYF.

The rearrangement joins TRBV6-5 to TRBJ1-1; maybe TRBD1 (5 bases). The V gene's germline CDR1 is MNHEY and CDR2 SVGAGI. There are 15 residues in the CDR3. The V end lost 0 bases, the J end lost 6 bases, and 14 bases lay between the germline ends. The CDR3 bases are TGTGCCAGCAGTTACTCGGGCAGGGTGGATTCTGAAGCTTTCTTT. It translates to CASSYSGRVDSEAFF.

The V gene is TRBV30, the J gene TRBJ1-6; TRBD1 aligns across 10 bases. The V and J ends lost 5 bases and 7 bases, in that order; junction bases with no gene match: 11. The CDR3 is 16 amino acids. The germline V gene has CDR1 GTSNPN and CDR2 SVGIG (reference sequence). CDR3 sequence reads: CAWVRTGGLRNSPLHF. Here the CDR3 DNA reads TGTGCCTGGGTTCGGACAGGGGGGCTGAGGAATTCACCCCTCCACTTT.

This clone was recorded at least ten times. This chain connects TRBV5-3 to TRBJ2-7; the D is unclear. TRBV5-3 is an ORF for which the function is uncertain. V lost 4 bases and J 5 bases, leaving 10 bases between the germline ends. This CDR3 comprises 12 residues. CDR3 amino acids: CARSPVVHEQYF. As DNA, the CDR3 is TGTGCCAGAAGCCCTGTCGTCCACGAGCAGTACTTC.

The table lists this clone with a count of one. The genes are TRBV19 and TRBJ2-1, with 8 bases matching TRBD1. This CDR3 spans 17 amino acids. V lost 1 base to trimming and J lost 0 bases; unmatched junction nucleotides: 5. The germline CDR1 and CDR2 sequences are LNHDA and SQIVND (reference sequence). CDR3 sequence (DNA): TGTGCCAGTAGTATAGTGGCAGGGGGCCTCTCCTACAATGAGCAGTTCTTC. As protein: CASSIVAGGLSYNEQFF.

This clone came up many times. The chain's CDR3 is CASSLVGGNEQYF. CDR3 nucleotide sequence: TGCGCCAGCAGCTTGGTGGGGGGAAACGAGCAGTACTTC. This chain links TRBV5-1 with TRBJ2-7, with D possibly matching TRBD2 (6 bases). The V gene lost 0 bases and the J gene lost 5 bases, with 9 bases spanning the gap. CDR1 and CDR2 from the germline V gene are SGHRS and YFSETQ. The CDR3 consists of 13 residues.